Below, 26 T cell receptor beta chains from the same sample are listed, as sequenced in a study of CD8 T cells in Susac syndrome (dated by TCRdb to about 2019). Library preparation used the immunoSEQ multiplex PCR assay. RNA was extracted using the RNeasy kit, and roughly 0.5 to 1 microgram was reverse transcribed with random hexamers. The public reads were run again by TCRdb, first through fastp at Q25 and then through MiXCR, and only productive beta chains were kept. Merged by CDR3 protein, the rows form single entries marked with the most common genes and DNA. The sample contains some 200,000 distinct CDR3 sequences, around 95% of them found a single time. Clones ranked in the top ten supply 0.09% to 0.1% of the sample. What was sequenced was CD4+ T cells from PBMCs. The receptor set was obtained from a human donor with Susac syndrome.

The V gene is TRBV12-3 or TRBV12-4, the J gene TRBJ2-5; D perhaps matches TRBD1 (6 bases). The ends were cut back, 3 bases at V and 1 base at J, with 21 bases in the middle. This CDR3 is 18 amino acids long. For the CDR3, the DNA is TGTGCCAGCAGTTTCAGGACAGCCGAGGTTGGATCCCAAGAGACCCAGTACTTC. Its translation: CASSFRTAEVGSQETQYF.

The V call is TRBV6-5, the J call TRBJ2-5; possible D gene TRBD1, 5 bases. V was trimmed by 0 bases and J by 1 base, leaving 12 bases between them. Germline V gene lookup returns CDR1 MNHEY and CDR2 SVGAGI. This CDR3 contains 16 residues. DNA for the CDR3: TGTGCCAGCAGTTACTCGAAGACAGTTTTCCAAGAGACCCAGTACTTC. Its translation: CASSYSKTVFQETQYF.

The chain joins TRBV30 to TRBJ2-5; D is unclear. V shed 3 bases and J shed 3 bases, with 5 bases lying between them. This CDR3 comprises 11 residues. In germline, CDR1 is GTSNPN, CDR2 SVGIG (reference sequence). This CDR3 is CAWRDEETQYF. The CDR3 DNA reads as TGTGCCTGGAGGGACGAAGAGACCCAGTACTTC.

The rearrangement joins TRBV30 to TRBJ1-2, with 7 bases aligning to TRBD1. Per the germline V gene, CDR1 is GTSNPN and CDR2 is SVGIG (reference sequence). V shed 0 bases and J 10 bases; nucleotides not matched to a gene: 8. CDR3 length: 13 residues. This chain's CDR3 is CAWSVGQGVVYTF. The CDR3 DNA sequence: TGTGCCTGGAGTGTCGGGCAGGGGGTCGTCTACACCTTC.

About this clonotype: A read error may account for a junction end that differs from germline. This sequence joins TRBV29-1 and TRBJ2-5, with TRBD1 matching over 7 bases. The germline V gene encodes CDR1 SQVTM and CDR2 ANQGSEA. The CDR3 loop spans 15 amino acids. For the CDR3, the DNA is TGCAGCGTGGAAGGGACAGCTAAAAACCAAGAGACCCAGTACTTC. The encoded protein is CSVEGTAKNQETQYF.

The rearrangement links TRBV12-3 or TRBV12-4 to TRBJ2-2; maybe TRBD2 (6 bases). Between the trimmed V and J ends, which lost 5 bases and 6 bases, there was a span of 10 bases. This CDR3 is built from 13 residues. The CDR3 DNA sequence: TGTGCCAGCAGTAAGGGACTTCCCGGGGAGCTGTTTTTT. This sequence encodes CASSKGLPGELFF.

The chain uses TRBV6-6 and TRBJ1-2; the match to TRBD1 covers 12 bases. Germline CDR1 reads MNHNY; CDR2 reads SVGAGI (reference sequence). With V trimmed by 6 bases and J by 4 bases, 9 bases remained unmatched. The CDR3 contains 16 residues. CDR3: CASRTGQGANGYGYTF. In nucleotides, the CDR3 is TGTGCCAGCAGAACGGGACAGGGGGCTAATGGCTATGGCTACACCTTC.

The rearrangement joins TRBV5-4 to TRBJ2-3; D is unclear. Trimming left V 0 bases short and J 2 bases short, with 10 bases between. Germline CDR1 reads SGHNT; CDR2 reads YYREEE (reference sequence). The CDR3 is 15 residues long. The CDR3 bases are TGTGCCAGCAGCTTGGACGGGTTCCCCACAGATACGCAGTATTTT. It is translated as CASSLDGFPTDTQYF.

The genes are TRBV30 and TRBJ1-5; no clear D. Per the germline V gene, CDR1 is GTSNPN and CDR2 is SVGIG (reference sequence). The CDR3 extends over 13 amino acids. V was clipped by 1 base and J by 4 bases, with 8 bases between them. CDR3: CAWSGAVNQPQHF. The CDR3 DNA follows: TGTGCCTGGAGTGGAGCGGTTAATCAGCCCCAGCATTTT. Together with reference TRBV30 and TRBJ1-5, the CDR3 gives the full variable domain: SQTIHQWPATLVQPVGSPLSLECTVEGTSNPNLYWYRQAAGRGLQLLFYSVGIGQISSEVPQNLSASRPQDRQFILSSKKLLLSDSGFYLCAWSGAVNQPQHFGDGTRLSIL.

This rearrangement joins TRBV6-5 to TRBJ2-7; D is perhaps TRBD2 (5 bases). V was clipped by 2 bases and J by 2 bases, with 10 bases between them. Germline loops: CDR1 MNHEY, CDR2 SVGAGI. This CDR3 comprises 14 residues. This CDR3 reads CASSYRGVAYEQYF. The CDR3, as DNA: TGTGCCAGCAGTTACCGGGGAGTTGCCTACGAGCAGTACTTC.

This chain joins TRBV4-2 and TRBJ1-1, with no clear D. This CDR3 is 13 amino acids long. Germline CDR1 LGHNA, CDR2 YNFKEQ. V dropped 3 bases and J dropped 10 bases, with 15 bases sitting between them. This CDR3 reads CASSHPEVWGAFF. The DNA of the CDR3 is TGTGCCAGCAGCCACCCTGAGGTATGGGGAGCTTTCTTT.

V usage is TRBV6-1 and J usage is TRBJ1-2, with TRBD1 identical over 9 bases. The length of the CDR3 is 16 residues. V was pared by 5 bases and J by 4 bases, with 11 bases of the junction left unmatched. Per the germline V gene, CDR1 is MNHNS and CDR2 is SASEGT. The CDR3 loop reads CASSPLGTGPSYGYTF. The CDR3 DNA reads TGTGCCAGCAGTCCATTGGGGACAGGGCCCTCCTATGGCTACACCTTC.

This clonotype came up once. The chain uses TRBV10-2 and TRBJ2-1, with D unresolved. CDR3 length: 12 amino acids. The ends were cut back, 8 bases at V and 1 base at J, with 6 bases in the middle. The V gene's germline CDR1 is WSHSY and CDR2 SAAADI. The CDR3 DNA sequence: TGCGCCAGCGGGTGGTCCTACAATGAGCAGTTCTTC. Amino acid sequence: CASGWSYNEQFF.

This clonotype has just one count. The CDR3 DNA follows: TGCAGTGCTAGAGAAGCGCCAGGCTATGGCTACACCTTC. Its translation is CSAREAPGYGYTF. The V and J genes are TRBV20-1 and TRBJ1-2; the D is unclear. The CDR3 runs to 13 residues. The ends were cut back, 0 bases at V and 4 bases at J, with 9 bases in the middle. CDR1 and CDR2 from the germline V gene are DFQATT and SNEGSKA (reference sequence).

This CDR3 is CASSLGGLETQYF. The DNA for the CDR3 is TGCGCCAGCAGCTTGGGGGGGCTCGAGACCCAGTACTTC. This chain links TRBV5-1 with TRBJ2-5; TRBD1 might be the D (6 bases). Germline V gene lookup returns CDR1 SGHRS and CDR2 YFSETQ. There are 13 residues in the CDR3. With 0 bases removed from V and 5 bases from J, the gap between germline ends came to 8 bases.

The chain carries TRBV10-3 and TRBJ1-2; D uncertain. The length of the CDR3 is 14 residues. The germline V gene has CDR1 ENHRY and CDR2 SYGVKD. Trimming cost V 0 bases and J 2 bases, with 7 bases left between them. CDR3 DNA sequence: TGTGCCATCAGTGAGTCATCGGGGAACTATGGCTACACCTTC. Protein product: CAISESSGNYGYTF.

The rearrangement joins TRBV7-2 to TRBJ1-5; D may be TRBD1 (5 bases). The length of the CDR3 is 15 residues. V lost 1 base to trimming and J lost 7 bases, with 14 bases between them. In germline, CDR1 is SGHTA, CDR2 FQGNSA. The CDR3 region has the DNA TGTGCCAGCAGCTTAGGTCGGGCAGGGAACCAGCCCCAGCATTTT. Its protein is CASSLGRAGNQPQHF.

The chain couples TRBV25-1 to TRBJ2-5, with 7 bases aligning to TRBD2. Germline V lookup: CDR1 MGHDK, CDR2 SYGVNS. Germline trimming cut 2 bases from V and 2 bases from J; bases unmatched to any gene: 5. The CDR3 has 15 residues. CDR3 DNA sequence: TGTGCCAGCAGTGAAATGCGGGGGTATCAAGAGACCCAGTACTTC. Residues: CASSEMRGYQETQYF.

This chain links TRBV2 with TRBJ2-5, with TRBD2 identical over 14 bases. The CDR3 sequence is 17 residues long. The germline V gene encodes CDR1 SNHLY and CDR2 FYNNEI. V lost 1 base to trimming and J lost 4 bases; unmatched junction nucleotides: 5. The CDR3 loop reads CASSEVRGLAGGETQYF. CDR3 coding DNA: TGTGCCAGCAGTGAAGTTAGAGGACTAGCGGGAGGAGAGACCCAGTACTTC.

V and J are TRBV9 and TRBJ2-7, with 10 bases that match TRBD2. J was trimmed by 2 bases and V by 2 bases; bases with no gene match: 1. Germline values: CDR1 SGDLS, CDR2 YYNGEE. The length of the CDR3 is 14 residues. As DNA, the CDR3 is TGTGCCAGCAGCGTTAGCGGGAGGACCTACGAGCAGTACTTC. Translated: CASSVSGRTYEQYF. Full variable domain (missing parts from reference TRBV9 and TRBJ2-7): DSGVTQTPKHLITATGQRVTLRCSPRSGDLSVYWYQQSLDQGLQFLIQYYNGEERAKGNILERFSAQQFPDLHSELNLSSLELGDSALYFCASSVSGRTYEQYFGPGTRLTVT.

The gene calls are TRBV18 and TRBJ2-3, with 7 bases that match TRBD2. The CDR3 sequence is 15 residues long. From germline, CDR1 is KGHSH and CDR2 LQKENI. Unmatched junction bases numbered 2, after V lost 1 base and J lost 1 base. CDR3 in DNA: TGTGCCAGCTCACCACTAGCGGGCCGCACAGATACGCAGTATTTT. The encoded protein is CASSPLAGRTDTQYF.

The rearrangement uses TRBV24-1 and TRBJ2-7; 12 bases match TRBD1. V was pared by 9 bases and J by 7 bases, with 12 bases of the junction left unmatched. This CDR3 region has 15 residues. The V gene's germline CDR1 is KGHDR and CDR2 SFDVKD. The CDR3 bases are TGTGCCACCCCATTAACGGGACAGGGGGCTCGGGAGCAGTACTTC. Its protein product is CATPLTGQGAREQYF.

The chain has TRBV18 and TRBJ2-1; the D is unclear. Germline assignment: CDR1 KGHSH and CDR2 LQKENI. This CDR3 spans 12 amino acids. V was clipped by 3 bases and J by 7 bases, with 7 bases between them. The CDR3 reads CASSPDGNEQFF. The CDR3 DNA sequence: TGTGCCAGCTCACCGGACGGAAATGAGCAGTTCTTC.

The genes are TRBV12-3 or TRBV12-4 and TRBJ2-1; perhaps TRBD1 as D (5 bases). Trimming took 8 bases from V and 6 from J, leaving 11 bases between them. CDR3 length: 12 amino acids. The CDR3: CASPGLGNEQFF. The CDR3 DNA is TGTGCCAGCCCAGGGTTGGGCAATGAGCAGTTCTTC.

This sequence joins TRBV4-2 and TRBJ1-2; D remains unclear. CDR3 length: 16 residues. V gave up 1 base and J gave up 2 bases, with 14 bases separating them. Per the germline V gene, CDR1 is LGHNA and CDR2 is YNFKEQ. CDR3: CASSQATSANNYGYTF. The CDR3 DNA is TGTGCCAGCAGCCAAGCCACCTCGGCGAACAACTATGGCTACACCTTC.

This chain uses TRBV7-2 with TRBJ2-1; maybe TRBD1 (8 bases). Trimming removed 3 bases at V and 6 bases at J, with 15 bases between. The length of the CDR3 is 15 residues. From germline, CDR1 is SGHTA and CDR2 FQGNSA. CDR3 region: CASSFNRGGPNEQFF. The CDR3 coding sequence is TGTGCCAGCAGCTTTAACAGGGGGGGCCCCAATGAGCAGTTCTTC.